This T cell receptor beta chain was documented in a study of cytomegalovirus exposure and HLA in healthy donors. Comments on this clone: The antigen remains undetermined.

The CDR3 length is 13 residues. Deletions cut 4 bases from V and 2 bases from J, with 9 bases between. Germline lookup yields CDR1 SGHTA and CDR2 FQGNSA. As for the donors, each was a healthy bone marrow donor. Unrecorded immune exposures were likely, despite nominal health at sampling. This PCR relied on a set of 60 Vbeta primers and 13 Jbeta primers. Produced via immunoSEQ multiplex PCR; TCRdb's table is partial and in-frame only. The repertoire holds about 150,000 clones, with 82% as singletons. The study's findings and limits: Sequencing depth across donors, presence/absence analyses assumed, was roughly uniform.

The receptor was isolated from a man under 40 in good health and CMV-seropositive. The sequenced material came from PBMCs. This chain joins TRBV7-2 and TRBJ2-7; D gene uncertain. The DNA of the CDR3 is TGTGCCAGCAGCTCCAATCAGGCCTACGAGCAGTACTTC. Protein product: CASSSNQAYEQYF.